The 4 T cell receptor beta chains below all came from one sample that was sequenced in a study of cytomegalovirus exposure and HLA in healthy donors. The PCR was carried out with 60 Vbeta primers and 13 Jbeta primers. The table came from immunoSEQ multiplex PCR; TCRdb's copy has only in-frame clones and leaves some out. Among 190,000 or so clones listed, roughly 77% were seen once. Specimen: PBMCs. Receptor source: a male donor in good health and CMV-seropositive.

V is TRBV18 and J is TRBJ1-2; 8 bases map to TRBD1. The CDR3 has 16 amino acids. Germline V gene data show CDR1 as KGHSH and CDR2 as LQKENI. Trimming cost V 1 base and J 5 bases; bases outside gene matches: 9. The CDR3 coding sequence is TGTGCCAGCTCACCACTAGGACAGGGAAGTACGTATGGCTACACCTTC. Its protein is CASSPLGQGSTYGYTF.

The chain carries TRBV1 and TRBJ2-1; the listed D gene, TRBD2, was not tested against the DNA. TRBV1 is flagged as a pseudogene. The CDR3 is 12 residues long. As DNA, the CDR3 is TGCACCAGCCAAGATAGCGGGCGGGAGCAGTTCTTC. Its translation is CTSQDSGREQFF.

The genes are TRBV7-9 and TRBJ1-5; 8 bases match TRBD1. This CDR3 has 14 residues. The V and J ends lost 5 bases and 9 bases, in that order; junction bases with no gene match: 9. CDR1 and CDR2 from the germline V gene are SEHNR and FQNEAQ (reference sequence). CDR3 bases: TGTGCCAGCAGCCCCGGACAGGGCAAGGGGCCCCAGCATTTT. Its protein product is CASSPGQGKGPQHF.

The sample holds one count of this clone. The chain has TRBV4-2 and TRBJ1-2; D perhaps matches TRBD1 (6 bases). Deletions cut 5 bases from V and 2 bases from J, with 12 bases between. Germline CDR1 reads LGHNA; CDR2 reads YNFKEQ. This CDR3 is built from 14 residues. The CDR3 region has the DNA TGTGCCAGCAGCAAGGACAGACAAAACTATGGCTACACCTTC. It yields the protein CASSKDRQNYGYTF.